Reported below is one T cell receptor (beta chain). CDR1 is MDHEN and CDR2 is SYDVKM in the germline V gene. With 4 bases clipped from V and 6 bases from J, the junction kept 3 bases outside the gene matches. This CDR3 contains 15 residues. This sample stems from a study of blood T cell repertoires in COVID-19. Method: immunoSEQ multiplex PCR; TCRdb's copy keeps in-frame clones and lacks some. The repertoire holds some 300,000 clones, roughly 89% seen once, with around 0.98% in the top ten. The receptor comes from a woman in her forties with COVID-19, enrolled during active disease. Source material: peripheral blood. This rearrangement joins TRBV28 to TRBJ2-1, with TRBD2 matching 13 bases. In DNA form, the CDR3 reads TGTGCCAGCAGTTCCACTAGCGGGGGGGCCAATGAGCAGTTCTTC. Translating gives CASSSTSGGANEQFF. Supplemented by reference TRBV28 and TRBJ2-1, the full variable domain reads DVKVTQSSRYLVKRTGEKVFLECVQDMDHENMFWYRQDPGLGLRLIYFSYDVKMKEKGDIPEGYSVSREKKERFSLILESASTNQTSMYLCASSSTSGGANEQFFGPGTRLTVL.